What follows are 16 T cell receptor beta chains derived from one specimen sequenced in a study of radiotherapy plus CTLA-4 blockade in lung cancer. Sequenced by immunoSEQ multiplex PCR; TCRdb stores in-frame clones only, minus some. This sample has approximately 75,000 clones, with 78% found just once. Here the sequenced sample was peripheral blood, taken from a patient treated with radiotherapy plus ipilimumab. These receptors all come from a human donor with non-small cell lung cancer who had a complete response to radiotherapy plus ipilimumab.

The rearrangement links TRBV6-5 to TRBJ2-3; weak D call: TRBD1 (6 bases). In germline, CDR1 is MNHEY, CDR2 SVGAGI. V lost 4 bases, J lost 3 bases, and 11 bases lay in between. CDR3 length: 14 residues. The CDR3 protein is CASSSDRLTDTQYF. As DNA, the CDR3 is TGTGCCAGCAGTTCCGACAGGTTAACAGATACGCAGTATTTT.

As DNA, the CDR3 is TGTGCCAGCAGCGTGGGAACCCGCTCCTACAATGAGCAGTTCTTC. Protein: CASSVGTRSYNEQFF. The V call is TRBV6-5, the J call TRBJ2-1, with D unresolved. Trimming took 6 bases from V and 0 from J, leaving 12 bases between them. The germline CDR1 and CDR2 sequences are MNHEY and SVGAGI. The length of the CDR3 is 15 residues.

V usage is TRBV30 and J usage is TRBJ1-1, with 7 nucleotides matching TRBD1. CDR3 length: 12 residues. From germline, CDR1 is GTSNPN and CDR2 SVGIG (reference sequence). Germline trimming cut 3 bases from V and 11 bases from J; bases unmatched to any gene: 9. The CDR3 sequence is CAWSSGTAAAFF. The CDR3 DNA reads as TGTGCCTGGAGCTCCGGGACAGCTGCGGCTTTCTTT.

This clone was seen just once. The chain combines TRBV4-3 with TRBJ1-6; 11 nucleotides agree with TRBD1. V trimming: 4 bases; J trimming: 7 bases; junction bases outside the gene matches: 3. The CDR3 is 15 residues long. From germline, CDR1 is LGHNA and CDR2 YSLEER. DNA of the CDR3: TGCGCCAGCAGCCGGGGACAGGGGGGCAATTCACCCCTCCACTTT. It specifies CASSRGQGGNSPLHF.

The V and J genes are TRBV5-5 and TRBJ1-3; D is uncertain. The CDR3 is 14 residues long. Germline V gene lookup returns CDR1 SGHKS and CDR2 YYEKEE (reference sequence). V was pared by 3 bases and J by 3 bases, with 10 bases between. The CDR3 DNA is TGTGCCAGCAGCTATGCAGGAATTGGAAACACCATATATTTT. Protein sequence: CASSYAGIGNTIYF.

The V call is TRBV7-2, the J call TRBJ1-5; D remains unclear. V lost 0 bases, J lost 5 bases, and 5 bases lay in between. The V gene's germline CDR1 is SGHTA and CDR2 FQGNSA. CDR3 length equals 13 residues. CDR3 protein: CASSLALDQPQHF. Here the CDR3 DNA reads TGTGCCAGCAGCTTAGCGCTGGATCAGCCCCAGCATTTT.

This clone turned up a few times. The chain carries TRBV15 and TRBJ2-2, with no clear D. Looked up from germline, CDR1 is LNHNV and CDR2 is YYDKDF (reference sequence). V was shortened by 0 bases and J by 8 bases, with 7 bases between the two germline ends. The CDR3 is 13 residues long. The CDR3 region is CATSRDPTGELFF. The CDR3 region has the DNA TGTGCCACCAGCAGAGATCCCACTGGGGAGCTGTTTTTT.

V usage is TRBV2 and J usage is TRBJ1-6; TRBD1 matches 7 bases. V shed 8 bases, J shed 10 bases, and the junction held 11 bases outside the gene matches. Germline values: CDR1 SNHLY, CDR2 FYNNEI. This CDR3 is 14 amino acids long. CDR3 amino acids: CASVRDRANSPLHF. The CDR3 nucleotides read TGTGCCAGCGTCAGAGACAGGGCGAACTCACCCCTCCACTTT.

This clone was counted between two and nine times. V and J are TRBV15 and TRBJ2-5; D is possibly TRBD1 or TRBD2 (5 bases each). The V end was cut by 7 bases, the J end by 3 bases, with 9 bases between. CDR3 length equals 12 residues. Per germline, CDR1 LNHNV and CDR2 YYDKDF (reference sequence). Here the CDR3 reads CATKRGEETQYF. The CDR3 bases are TGTGCCACCAAGAGGGGAGAAGAGACCCAGTACTTC.

This chain connects TRBV11-2 to TRBJ2-7, with 10 bases fitting TRBD1. This CDR3 comprises 16 residues. With 3 bases clipped from V and 1 base from J, the junction kept 6 bases outside the gene matches. Germline V CDR1 and CDR2: SGHAT, FQNNGV. CDR3 protein: CASSLGQGRRSYEQYF. CDR3 DNA: TGTGCCAGCAGCTTGGGACAGGGGCGTCGGTCCTACGAGCAGTACTTC.

This chain uses TRBV19 with TRBJ1-1, with no clear D. With 3 bases removed from V and 0 bases from J, the gap between germline ends came to 8 bases. From germline, CDR1 is LNHDA and CDR2 SQIVND (reference sequence). The CDR3 contains 14 residues. Written as DNA, the CDR3 is TGTGCCAGTAGTATTCAAACCATGAACACTGAAGCTTTCTTT. Translating it yields CASSIQTMNTEAFF.

The V call is TRBV7-2, the J call TRBJ2-3, with D perhaps TRBD1 (6 bases). CDR1 and CDR2 from the germline V gene are SGHTA and FQGNSA. V shed 5 bases and J shed 5 bases, with 17 bases lying between them. There are 15 residues in the CDR3. In nucleotides, the CDR3 is TGTGCCAGCAGCACTCGACAGGCTGGGAGAGATACGCAGTATTTT. Translation gives CASSTRQAGRDTQYF.

This clone was seen only a few times. The chain uses TRBV11-2 and TRBJ1-4; no firm D call. The germline CDR1 and CDR2 sequences are SGHAT and FQNNGV. V lost 2 bases to trimming and J lost 0 bases, with 7 bases between them. The CDR3 consists of 15 residues. CDR3 region: CASSLSGTTNEKLFF. The CDR3 nucleotides are TGTGCCAGCAGCTTATCGGGTACAACTAATGAAAAACTGTTTTTT.

The chain is built from TRBV30 and TRBJ1-1; possible D gene TRBD1, 5 bases. V lost 4 bases, J lost 4 bases, and 13 bases lay in between. Germline values: CDR1 GTSNPN, CDR2 SVGIG (reference sequence). CDR3 length equals 13 residues. CDR3 protein: CAWTLGQATEAFF. The CDR3, as DNA: TGTGCCTGGACCCTCGGACAAGCCACTGAAGCTTTCTTT.

The table lists this clone with a few counts. The rearrangement uses TRBV5-5 and TRBJ2-7, with no clear D. V lost 1 base and J lost 3, with 5 bases in between. CDR3 size: 12 residues. In germline, CDR1 is SGHKS, CDR2 YYEKEE (reference sequence). The CDR3, as DNA: TGTGCCAGCAGCTTGTATAACTACGAGCAGTACTTC. Amino acid sequence: CASSLYNYEQYF.

The chain employs TRBV2 and TRBJ2-1; D unresolved. The V and J ends lost 1 base and 7 bases respectively, with 11 bases between them. The germline CDR1 and CDR2 sequences are SNHLY and FYNNEI. This CDR3 spans 14 amino acids. For the CDR3, the DNA is TGTGCCAGCAGTGAAGAGTGGACGGTTAATGAGCAGTTCTTC. Its protein is CASSEEWTVNEQFF.